The next 26 T cell receptor beta chains were all read from a single sample in a study of shared clonotypes between healthy human individuals. CD45RO-negative, CCR7-positively selected cells formed the naive CD8 fraction, excluding terminally differentiated effector memory CD45RA+ cells. The data were produced by immunoSEQ multiplex PCR, yet TCRdb's version contains in-frame clones alone and is incomplete. Of about 1,900,000 clones listed, over 85% were seen once; the top ten hold more than 0.9%. The specimen sequenced was naive CD8+ T cells sorted from blood. Source of these receptors: a man aged 18 to 29 in good health.

V is TRBV27 and J is TRBJ1-2; D is unclear. Germline V gene data show CDR1 as MNHEY and CDR2 as SMNVEV (reference sequence). The CDR3 sequence is 15 residues long. Trimming pared 2 bases from V and 0 bases from J, leaving 10 bases between. The CDR3 here is CASSLTTPANYGYTF. CDR3 nucleotides: TGTGCCAGCAGTTTAACGACACCCGCTAACTATGGCTACACCTTC.

The V call is TRBV7-9, the J call TRBJ2-7; the match to TRBD1 covers 7 bases. This CDR3 contains 15 residues. V shed 3 bases, J shed 1 base, and the junction held 6 bases outside the gene matches. Germline V lookup: CDR1 SEHNR, CDR2 FQNEAQ (reference sequence). This chain's CDR3 is CASSFRDSLSYEQYF. The CDR3 nucleotides are TGTGCCAGCAGCTTCCGGGACAGCCTGTCCTACGAGCAGTACTTC. Using reference TRBV7-9 and TRBJ2-7 for the parts outside the CDR3, the full variable domain is DTGVSQNPRHKITKRGQNVTFRCDPISEHNRLYWYRQTLGQGPEFLTYFQNEAQLEKSRLLSDRFSAERPKGSFSTLEIQRTEQGDSAMYLCASSFRDSLSYEQYFGPGTRLTVT.

On this clone itself: Other nucleotide sequences in the sample specify the same CDR3. This chain links TRBV13 with TRBJ2-5, with TRBD2 matching over 8 bases. Trimming removed 4 bases from V and 4 bases from J; junction bases left unmatched: 5. CDR3 size: 14 residues. Germline CDR1 is PRHDT and CDR2 is FYEKMQ (reference sequence). The CDR3: CASSSPGGGETQYF. The CDR3 nucleotides are TGTGCCAGCAGCTCGCCCGGGGGGGGAGAGACCCAGTACTTC.

The rearrangement uses TRBV27 and TRBJ2-1; no reliable D call. The CDR3 has 14 amino acids. The germline V and J ends were trimmed by 5 bases and 8 bases, with 16 bases remaining between them. CDR1 MNHEY and CDR2 SMNVEV come from the germline V gene (reference sequence). The DNA for the CDR3 is TGTGCCAGCAGTGATCGGACGTTATTGGATGAGCAGTTCTTC. Translation gives CASSDRTLLDEQFF.

The chain carries TRBV9 and TRBJ2-2, with a weak D call TRBD2 (6 bases). V shed 4 bases and J shed 3 bases, with 16 bases lying between them. The CDR3 covers 16 residues. Germline V lookup: CDR1 SGDLS, CDR2 YYNGEE. The CDR3, as DNA: TGTGCCAGCAGCCTGGGGATAGCGGCCTACACCGGGGAGCTGTTTTTT. Protein sequence: CASSLGIAAYTGELFF.

V usage is TRBV28 and J usage is TRBJ2-5, with 13 bases matching TRBD2. This CDR3 comprises 19 residues. The trim removed 7 bases at V and 2 bases at J, leaving 16 bases unmatched. Germline loops: CDR1 MDHEN, CDR2 SYDVKM. The CDR3 DNA reads as TGTGCCAGCACCCCGACTAGCGGGGGGCCCACAATAGGGCAAGAGACCCAGTACTTC. This codes for CASTPTSGGPTIGQETQYF.

As regards this clone: This CDR3 is also generated by other DNA sequences in the sample. This chain links TRBV18 with TRBJ2-7; D gene ambiguous. Germline CDR1 is KGHSH and CDR2 is LQKENI. The CDR3 length is 12 residues. Trimming pared 2 bases from V and 3 bases from J, leaving 5 bases between. CDR3: CASSPTDYEQYF. CDR3 nucleotide sequence: TGTGCCAGCTCACCAACAGACTACGAGCAGTACTTC. The whole variable domain, remainder taken from reference TRBV18 and TRBJ2-7, is NAGVMQNPRHLVRRRGQEARLRCSPMKGHSHVYWYRQLPEEGLKFMVYLQKENIIDESGMPKERFSAEFPKEGPSILRIQQVVRGDSAAYFCASSPTDYEQYFGPGTRLTVT.

The CDR3 protein is CASSRLADRGNSPLHF. The CDR3 bases are TGTGCCAGCAGCCGACTGGCCGACAGGGGTAATTCACCCCTCCACTTT. The rearrangement joins TRBV13 to TRBJ1-6; TRBD1 agrees at 8 bases. The CDR3 spans 16 residues. The J segment lost 6 bases and the V segment lost 5 bases, leaving 9 bases of the junction unmatched. From germline, CDR1 is PRHDT and CDR2 FYEKMQ (reference sequence).

Concerning this clone: The same CDR3 arises from other DNA sequences in this sample as well. The chain recombines TRBV7-2 with TRBJ2-7, with D possibly being TRBD2 (5 bases). Trimming cost V 2 bases and J 0 bases, with 5 bases left between them. From germline, CDR1 is SGHTA and CDR2 FQGNSA. The CDR3 spans 13 residues. Written as DNA, the CDR3 is TGTGCCAGCAGCTTACTAGCCTCCTACGAGCAGTACTTC. Its translation: CASSLLASYEQYF.

The chain is built from TRBV28 and TRBJ1-6; TRBD1 is a possible D gene (6 bases). This CDR3 has 16 amino acids. Deletions cut 5 bases from V and 6 bases from J, with 17 bases between. Germline loops: CDR1 MDHEN, CDR2 SYDVKM. Written as DNA, the CDR3 is TGTGCCAGCAGTCCGTGGGGGGCTTCGGGTAATTCACCCCTCCACTTT. The encoded protein is CASSPWGASGNSPLHF.

The V call is TRBV27, the J call TRBJ2-7, with TRBD1 matching over 7 bases. The germline gives CDR1 MNHEY, CDR2 SMNVEV (reference sequence). After removal of 3 bases from V and 5 bases from J, the junction contained 7 bases not matched to a gene. This CDR3 has 14 amino acids. The CDR3 DNA sequence: TGTGCCAGCAGTTTTCTTGGACAGGACCACGAGCAGTACTTC. Its translation: CASSFLGQDHEQYF.

V usage is TRBV5-1 and J usage is TRBJ2-4, with a tentative D call TRBD1 (5 bases). This CDR3 comprises 14 residues. Germline V gives CDR1 SGHRS, CDR2 YFSETQ. V lost 0 bases and J 5 bases, leaving 9 bases between the germline ends. CDR3: CASSLDDSQNIQYF. The CDR3, as DNA: TGCGCCAGCAGCTTGGATGACAGTCAAAACATTCAGTACTTC.

The rearrangement links TRBV27 to TRBJ1-2; D remains ambiguous. The CDR3 has 15 amino acids. V was cut by 2 bases and J by 4 bases, with 14 bases left in between. Germline loops: CDR1 MNHEY, CDR2 SMNVEV (reference sequence). The CDR3 nucleotides read TGTGCCAGCAGTTTAAGCGGCCCGATCTCCTATGGCTACACCTTC. Translating it yields CASSLSGPISYGYTF.

The chain has TRBV9 and TRBJ1-1; perhaps TRBD1 as D (5 bases). The germline V gene has CDR1 SGDLS and CDR2 YYNGEE. The V gene lost 5 bases and the J gene lost 1 base, with 9 bases spanning the gap. This CDR3 region has 13 residues. DNA for the CDR3: TGTGCCAGCAGGGGACGAACGAACACTGAAGCTTTCTTT. This gives the protein CASRGRTNTEAFF.

The chain employs TRBV13 and TRBJ2-3, with 11 bases identical to TRBD2. The CDR3 length is 17 residues. Germline values: CDR1 PRHDT, CDR2 FYEKMQ (reference sequence). With 4 bases clipped from V and 3 bases from J, the junction kept 9 bases outside the gene matches. CDR3 loop: CASSSASSGRRTDTQYF. The CDR3 DNA reads TGTGCCAGCAGCTCCGCTTCTAGCGGGAGGAGGACAGATACGCAGTATTTT.

The J gene is TRBJ2-5, the V gene TRBV9, with D uncertain. The CDR3 spans 14 residues. The germline gives CDR1 SGDLS, CDR2 YYNGEE. V was pared by 0 bases and J by 5 bases, with 11 bases between. As DNA, the CDR3 is TGTGCCAGCAGCGTAGCCTGGACCACCGAGACCCAGTACTTC. This codes for CASSVAWTTETQYF.

The gene calls are TRBV7-9 and TRBJ2-7, with unresolved D. CDR1 is SEHNR, CDR2 FQNEAQ, per germline (reference sequence). The V gene lost 1 base and the J gene lost 3 bases, with 10 bases spanning the gap. The CDR3 totals 14 residues. CDR3 sequence (DNA): TGTGCCAGCAGCTTAGATGACCCCCACTACGAGCAGTACTTC. It yields the protein CASSLDDPHYEQYF.

This clone was observed once. The chain carries TRBV7-9 and TRBJ2-7; a possible D gene is TRBD1 (6 bases). The CDR3 loop spans 14 amino acids. The V gene lost 3 bases and the J gene lost 6 bases, with 15 bases spanning the gap. CDR1 SEHNR and CDR2 FQNEAQ come from the germline V gene (reference sequence). The CDR3 region is CASSFFQGKREQYF. The DNA of the CDR3 is TGTGCCAGCAGCTTCTTCCAGGGGAAGCGCGAGCAGTACTTC.

The J gene is TRBJ1-2, the V gene TRBV27; D is possibly TRBD1 (5 bases). This CDR3 is built from 14 residues. Germline V CDR1 and CDR2: MNHEY, SMNVEV (reference sequence). The germline V and J ends were trimmed by 5 bases and 3 bases, with 13 bases remaining between them. CDR3 amino acids: CASSQQGEDYGYTF. CDR3 bases: TGTGCCAGCAGTCAGCAGGGAGAGGACTATGGCTACACCTTC.

This chain joins TRBV27 and TRBJ2-3; perhaps TRBD2 as D (7 bases). Trimming left V 5 bases short and J 6 bases short, with 18 bases between. The CDR3 is 15 amino acids. CDR1 and CDR2 from the germline V gene are MNHEY and SMNVEV (reference sequence). The CDR3 nucleotides are TGTGCCAGCAGTCTAATGTGGGGGGGCGTCGATACGCAGTATTTT. As protein: CASSLMWGGVDTQYF.

This clone was recorded only once. This chain links TRBV5-6 with TRBJ2-2; 8 positions match TRBD1. CDR1 and CDR2 from the germline V gene are SGHDT and YYEEEE. The CDR3 has 15 amino acids. Unmatched junction bases numbered 5, after V lost 4 bases and J lost 3 bases. The CDR3 sequence: CASSVGTGDTGELFF. In nucleotides, the CDR3 is TGTGCCAGCAGCGTCGGGACAGGAGACACCGGGGAGCTGTTTTTT.

The rearrangement links TRBV6-5 to TRBJ2-4; D uncertain. Deletions cut 11 bases from V and 5 bases from J, with 10 bases between. Germline CDR1 and CDR2: MNHEY and SVGAGI. The CDR3 extends over 11 amino acids. CDR3 region: CAPLAENIQYF. The CDR3 nucleotides read TGTGCCCCTTTGGCAGAAAACATTCAGTACTTC.

This chain links TRBV5-1 with TRBJ2-1; D may be TRBD1 or TRBD2 (5 bases each). The germline gives CDR1 SGHRS, CDR2 YFSETQ. The CDR3 sequence is 15 residues long. The germline V and J ends were trimmed by 2 bases and 5 bases, with 14 bases remaining between them. CDR3 coding DNA: TGCGCCAGCAGCTTAAGTGAGGGGCGGAACAATGAGCAGTTCTTC. As protein: CASSLSEGRNNEQFF.

This sequence joins TRBV7-2 and TRBJ2-5; 13 positions agree with TRBD2. This CDR3 is 16 amino acids long. Germline values: CDR1 SGHTA, CDR2 FQGNSA. The junction had 3 bases not matched to a gene; V was cut back by 2 bases and J by 3 bases. The CDR3 loop is CASSLNGLAGEETQYF. CDR3 nucleotides: TGTGCCAGCAGCTTAAACGGACTAGCGGGAGAAGAGACCCAGTACTTC. Using reference TRBV7-2 and TRBJ2-5 for the parts outside the CDR3, the full variable domain is GAGVSQSPSNKVTEKGKDVELRCDPISGHTALYWYRQSLGQGLEFLIYFQGNSAPDKSGLPSDRFSAERTGGSVSTLTIQRTQQEDSAVYLCASSLNGLAGEETQYFGPGTRLLVL.

This clone occurred a few times. Other DNA sequences from this sample encode an identical CDR3 as well. The genes are TRBV9 and TRBJ1-1; perhaps TRBD1 as D (5 bases). The CDR3 sequence is 14 residues long. V was pared by 0 bases and J by 1 base, with 7 bases between. Germline assignment: CDR1 SGDLS and CDR2 YYNGEE. CDR3 in DNA: TGTGCCAGCAGCGTAGCGGGGGGGAACACTGAAGCTTTCTTT. This codes for CASSVAGGNTEAFF.

This chain links TRBV11-1 with TRBJ2-3, with 7 bases that match TRBD2. This CDR3 has 19 residues. Germline CDR1 is SGHAT and CDR2 is FQDESV (reference sequence). Unmatched junction bases numbered 20, after V lost 4 bases and J lost 4 bases. CDR3 bases: TGTGCCAGCAGCTGGCCCAGCGGGGAAAAATCACTTGGCGCAGATACGCAGTATTTT. It specifies CASSWPSGEKSLGADTQYF.